Following are 15 T cell receptor beta chains from one sample sequenced in a study of lymphopenia after photon versus proton radiotherapy. Sequencing used immunoSEQ multiplex PCR; TCRdb keeps in-frame clones, though not all of them. The sample lists approximately 47,000 clones, about 85% occurring once. The specimen comprised peripheral blood, sampled from a patient treated with photon-based radiotherapy. The receptors were gathered from a man aged 40-50 years with gastric cancer.

The rearrangement links TRBV19 to TRBJ2-2; no clear D gene. CDR3 length equals 14 residues. Between the trimmed V and J ends, which lost 3 bases and 5 bases, there was a span of 10 bases. CDR1 is LNHDA and CDR2 is SQIVND in the germline V gene (reference sequence). The CDR3: CASSIRVATGELFF. The CDR3 nucleotides read TGTGCCAGTAGTATCCGGGTGGCGACCGGGGAGCTGTTTTTT. The full variable domain, in which reference TRBV19 and TRBJ2-2 provide the parts outside the CDR3, is DGGITQSPKYLFRKEGQNVTLSCEQNLNHDAMYWYRQDPGQGLRLIYYSQIVNDFQKGDIAEGYSVSREKKESFPLTVTSAQKNPTAFYLCASSIRVATGELFFGEGSRLTVL.

In its sample, this clone was seen once. The chain uses TRBV19 and TRBJ1-1, with a possible D match to TRBD1 (6 bases). The CDR3 spans 14 residues. Germline lookup yields CDR1 LNHDA and CDR2 SQIVND (reference sequence). Trimming pared 3 bases from V and 1 base from J, leaving 9 bases between. The CDR3 sequence: CASSIGGANTEAFF. The CDR3 coding sequence is TGTGCCAGTAGTATTGGGGGGGCGAACACTGAAGCTTTCTTT.

The gene calls are TRBV4-1 and TRBJ2-7; 7 positions agree with TRBD2. The CDR3 is made up of 15 amino acids. Trimming at V came to 1 base and at J to 5 bases, leaving 8 bases not matched to a gene. The germline V gene has CDR1 MGHRA and CDR2 YSYEKL. CDR3 nucleotide sequence: TGCGCCAGCAGCCAAGGCCCTGGGGGGGGTAACGAGCAGTACTTC. It codes for CASSQGPGGGNEQYF.

The rearrangement links TRBV5-6 to TRBJ2-1, with 8 nucleotides matching TRBD1. Per germline, CDR1 SGHDT and CDR2 YYEEEE. The CDR3 loop spans 13 amino acids. Unmatched junction bases numbered 6, after V lost 4 bases and J lost 9 bases. The CDR3: CASSIQGAFEQFF. DNA for the CDR3: TGTGCCAGCAGCATTCAGGGGGCCTTTGAGCAGTTCTTC.

This clone has more than one count but fewer than ten. This chain uses TRBV6-6 with TRBJ2-3; D ambiguous. V shed 5 bases and J shed 1 base, with 7 bases lying between them. This CDR3 comprises 13 residues. Germline values: CDR1 MNHNY, CDR2 SVGAGI (reference sequence). The CDR3 DNA reads TGTGCCAGCAGTCCACAAGGCACAGATACGCAGTATTTT. This encodes CASSPQGTDTQYF.

The rearrangement uses TRBV5-4 and TRBJ2-1; D not resolved. V dropped 0 bases and J dropped 7 bases, with 11 bases sitting between them. Germline lookup yields CDR1 SGHNT and CDR2 YYREEE (reference sequence). This CDR3 spans 14 amino acids. The CDR3 loop is CASSLGVSRNEQFF. DNA of the CDR3: TGTGCCAGCAGCTTGGGGGTCTCGAGGAATGAGCAGTTCTTC.

The V and J genes are TRBV10-3 and TRBJ1-1, with TRBD1 matching over 9 bases. V trimming: 2 bases; J trimming: 1 base; junction bases outside the gene matches: 2. The V gene's germline CDR1 is ENHRY and CDR2 SYGVKD. The CDR3 is 15 amino acids. CDR3 coding DNA: TGTGCCATCAGTGAGGGACAGGGGTCGAACACTGAAGCTTTCTTT. This encodes CAISEGQGSNTEAFF.

V is TRBV19 and J is TRBJ1-1; D not certain. V shed 6 bases and J shed 3 bases, with 11 bases lying between them. CDR1 and CDR2 from the germline V gene are LNHDA and SQIVND (reference sequence). The length of the CDR3 is 13 residues. CDR3 nucleotides: TGTGCCAGTAGAGCGGGTGGGGACACTGAAGCTTTCTTT. This codes for CASRAGGDTEAFF.

V usage is TRBV5-1 and J usage is TRBJ2-7; D possibly matches TRBD1 or TRBD2 (6 bases each). Between the trimmed V and J ends, which lost 0 bases and 5 bases, there was a span of 18 bases. The germline V gene encodes CDR1 SGHRS and CDR2 YFSETQ. The CDR3 has 16 amino acids. CDR3 region: CASSLEFAGHLDEQYF. In DNA form, the CDR3 reads TGCGCCAGCAGCTTGGAATTCGCGGGACATCTTGACGAGCAGTACTTC.

V and J are TRBV15 and TRBJ1-5; a weak D match, TRBD1 (5 bases). V lost 0 bases and J lost 7, with 16 bases in between. CDR1 and CDR2 (germline): LNHNV, YYDKDF (reference sequence). The CDR3 runs to 16 residues. The CDR3 bases are TGTGCCACCAGCAGAGATGATTGGCAGGGCGGGCAGCCCCAGCATTTT. Protein sequence: CATSRDDWQGGQPQHF.

The chain employs TRBV29-1 and TRBJ2-5, with D perhaps given as TRBD1 or TRBD2 (5 bases each). This CDR3 comprises 14 residues. The germline gives CDR1 SQVTM, CDR2 ANQGSEA. V lost 4 bases and J lost 10, with 22 bases in between. The CDR3 nucleotides read TGCAGCGTTGGACTGGGGCCTAGAGGGGACGGCCAGTACTTC. It is translated as CSVGLGPRGDGQYF.

The chain uses TRBV11-1 and TRBJ1-2; D remains ambiguous. This CDR3 contains 13 residues. Germline V gene sequence: CDR1 SGHAT, CDR2 FQDESV (reference sequence). The V and J ends lost 5 bases and 1 base respectively, with 8 bases between them. The CDR3 loop reads CASSQEVNYGYTF. As DNA, the CDR3 is TGTGCCAGCAGCCAAGAAGTTAACTATGGCTACACCTTC.

J is TRBJ2-1 and V is TRBV7-2; 7 nucleotides align to TRBD1. The CDR3 has 13 amino acids. With V trimmed by 4 bases and J by 4 bases, 1 base remained unmatched. Germline values: CDR1 SGHTA, CDR2 FQGNSA. CDR3 sequence: CASSSDRYNEQFF. The CDR3 coding sequence is TGTGCCAGCAGCTCGGACAGGTACAATGAGCAGTTCTTC.

This clone appeared a few times. This chain links TRBV11-2 with TRBJ1-1; D is undetermined. CDR1 SGHAT and CDR2 FQNNGV come from the germline V gene. The CDR3 extends over 14 amino acids. Between the trimmed V and J ends, which lost 3 bases and 1 base, there was a span of 9 bases. CDR3 in DNA: TGTGCCAGCAGCTTCCTACCCAGGAACACTGAAGCTTTCTTT. Translated: CASSFLPRNTEAFF.

The J gene is TRBJ2-1, the V gene TRBV11-2; D unresolved. V was trimmed by 5 bases and J by 2 bases, leaving 7 bases between them. The CDR3 loop spans 13 amino acids. Per germline, CDR1 SGHAT and CDR2 FQNNGV. The CDR3 DNA sequence: TGTGCCAGCAGCCCTCGGGCCTACAATGAGCAGTTCTTC. Protein sequence: CASSPRAYNEQFF.